Listed here are 10 T cell receptor beta chains from one sample, sequenced in a study of T cells in Graves' hyperthyroidism and ophthalmopathy. Template material for amplifying TCR beta CDR3 regions consisted of RNA transcripts. HTBI primers drove first-round RT-PCR of the TCR CDR3. TCRdb redid the calling of the multiplex PCR reads with MiXCR, one entry per CDR3 protein. The sample includes around 350,000 distinct CDR3 sequences, 15% to 19% of them seen just once. Sequencing was carried out using blood. These receptors were collected from a woman aged 18-35 years with Graves' hyperthyroidism that later progressed to Graves' ophthalmopathy.

This clonotype appeared many times. Compared with germline, one end of the junction differs, possibly owing to a read error. Written as DNA, the CDR3 is TGTGCTAGCAGGACGGGACAGGGGGAGGGCTACACCTTC. Translation: CASRTGQGEGYTF. V usage is TRBV7-7 and J usage is TRBJ1-2, with 11 nucleotides matching TRBD1. Per the germline V gene, CDR1 is SSHAT and CDR2 is FNYEAQ (reference sequence). The CDR3 totals 13 residues.

The table lists this clonotype with many counts. The chain carries TRBV11-2 and TRBJ2-5; 9 nucleotides line up with TRBD1. This CDR3 is 16 amino acids long. J gave up 5 bases and V 4 bases, and 11 bases lay outside the gene matches. The germline CDR1 and CDR2 sequences are SGHAT and FQNNGV. DNA of the CDR3: TGTGCCAGCAGCTCCCGAACCGGGACAGGGATGGAGACCCAGTACTTC. This codes for CASSSRTGTGMETQYF. Drawing the rest from reference TRBV11-2 and TRBJ2-5, the complete variable domain is EAGVAQSPRYKIIEKRQSVAFWCNPISGHATLYWYQQILGQGPKLLIQFQNNGVVDDSQLPKDRFSAERLKGVDSTLKIQPAKLEDSAVYLCASSSRTGTGMETQYFGPGTRLLVL.

This sequence joins TRBV6-5 and TRBJ2-1; 7 nucleotides align to TRBD2. The junction had 10 bases not matched to a gene; V was cut back by 4 bases and J by 7 bases. There are 15 residues in the CDR3. Germline CDR1 MNHEY, CDR2 SVGAGI. Written as DNA, the CDR3 is TGTGCCAGCAGTTGCTCAACGGGAGGAGGGAATGAGCAGTTCTTC. It is translated as CASSCSTGGGNEQFF.

This clonotype was observed many times. The rearrangement links TRBV5-6 to TRBJ2-1; 8 bases agree with TRBD1. The trim removed 3 bases at V and 3 bases at J, leaving 5 bases unmatched. Germline-derived CDR1 and CDR2 are SGHDT and YYEEEE. CDR3 size: 15 residues. As DNA, the CDR3 is TGTGCCAGCAGCTCCCGGGACAGGTTCTACAATGAGCAGTTCTTC. As protein: CASSSRDRFYNEQFF.

This clonotype was seen many times. J is TRBJ2-5 and V is TRBV12-3 or TRBV12-4; 7 bases are a match to TRBD2. The CDR3 is 14 amino acids. V shed 3 bases, J shed 5 bases, and the junction held 6 bases outside the gene matches. The CDR3 loop is CASSFRAGSETQYF. The CDR3 region has the DNA TGTGCCAGCAGTTTCCGAGCGGGATCTGAGACCCAGTACTTC.

V and J are TRBV27 and TRBJ1-6; no clear D gene. The V gene's germline CDR1 is MNHEY and CDR2 SMNVEV (reference sequence). CDR3 length equals 13 residues. Deletions cut 2 bases from V and 10 bases from J, with 9 bases between. CDR3 DNA sequence: TGTGCCAGCAGTTTAAGGGTTGGGTCACCCCTCCACTTT. This codes for CASSLRVGSPLHF.

The table lists this clonotype with many counts. This chain uses TRBV18 with TRBJ1-3; D unclear. CDR1 is KGHSH, CDR2 LQKENI, per germline. The CDR3 contains 15 residues. V was cut by 3 bases and J by 0 bases, with 9 bases left in between. CDR3 sequence (DNA): TGTGCCAGCTCACCGCGGCGGGACTCTGGAAACACCATATATTTT. Translated: CASSPRRDSGNTIYF.

Ten or more counts support this clonotype. The rearrangement links TRBV7-2 to TRBJ2-7; 8 bases match TRBD1. Germline assignment: CDR1 SGHTA and CDR2 FQGNSA. V lost 5 bases to trimming and J lost 9 bases; unmatched junction nucleotides: 9. The CDR3 extends over 13 amino acids. Here the CDR3 DNA reads TGTGCCAGCAGCCCCGGGACAGGCGTTTCGCAGTACTTC. Amino acid sequence: CASSPGTGVSQYF.

This clonotype was observed at least ten times. The chain employs TRBV5-1 and TRBJ2-1; D may correspond to TRBD1 or TRBD2 (5 bases each). The V gene's germline CDR1 is SGHRS and CDR2 YFSETQ. The CDR3 consists of 13 residues. V shed 7 bases and J shed 2 bases, with 10 bases lying between them. Written as DNA, the CDR3 is TGCGCCAGCTCCGGGACCGCCTACAATGAGCAGTTCTTC. It codes for CASSGTAYNEQFF.

This chain uses TRBV2 with TRBJ2-3; weak D call: TRBD2 (6 bases). Trimming pared 7 bases from V and 6 bases from J, leaving 20 bases between. The CDR3 sequence is 15 residues long. CDR1 and CDR2 from the germline V gene are SNHLY and FYNNEI. The CDR3 region is CASTLYRPRGDTQYF. The CDR3 bases are TGTGCCAGCACCCTCTACCGCCCCCGGGGGGATACGCAGTATTTT.